The sequence of this T cell receptor beta chain was determined in a study of blood T cell repertoires in COVID-19. TCRdb keeps only in-frame clones here, not all; method: immunoSEQ multiplex PCR. The table has 200,000 to 250,000 clones, 70% to 90% seen once. The Seattle patients, enrolled during active infection, were followed longitudinally. Material for sequencing was peripheral blood. This clonotype was sampled from a woman aged 65 to 85 with COVID-19, enrolled during active disease.

The CDR3 DNA reads TGTGCCAGCAGCATCGCGACTAGCGGCACAGATACGCAGTATTTT. Its translation: CASSIATSGTDTQYF. The V call is TRBV7-2, the J call TRBJ2-3; 8 nucleotides align to TRBD2. The germline V gene encodes CDR1 SGHTA and CDR2 FQGNSA. V dropped 5 bases and J dropped 1; count of bases not matched to a gene: 5. CDR3 length equals 15 residues.